Sequencing of this T cell receptor (beta chain) was carried out in a study of prognosis after radiotherapy for stage I lung cancer. Study-wide points: A difference in TRBV and TRBJ gene usage was reportedly seen between patients with and without metastases. Lower Shannon entropy after stereotactic body radiation therapy was observed in patients who went on to develop distant metastases.

Two rounds of multiplex PCR amplified TCR beta CDR3 from genomic DNA. Every TRBV and TRBJ gene had its own specific primer in first-round PCR. TCRdb independently ran MiXCR on the multiplex PCR reads; one entry per CDR3 protein. The repertoire holds about 14,000 distinct CDR3 sequences, roughly a third seen once, with about 40% in the top ten. Uniform node negativity on CT and PET/CT characterised the cohort, and no patient had undergone prior chemotherapy or radiotherapy or presented other malignancies. Blood was drawn (around 6 milliliters of peripheral blood) at each of two time points. This clonotype has at least ten counts. The antigen is unknown. Trimming removed 2 bases at V and 6 bases at J, with 11 bases between. Germline V gene sequence: CDR1 SGHAT, CDR2 FQDESV (reference sequence). The CDR3 loop spans 13 amino acids.

Here the sequenced sample was PBMCs, taken before or after stereotactic body radiation therapy (not recorded which). The chain employs TRBV11-1 and TRBJ2-7; no clear D. This TCR came from a donor over 45 with non-small cell lung cancer. The CDR3 loop reads CASSLTRLGEQYF. In DNA, the CDR3 is TGTGCCAGCAGCTTAACAAGGTTGGGCGAGCAGTACTTC.